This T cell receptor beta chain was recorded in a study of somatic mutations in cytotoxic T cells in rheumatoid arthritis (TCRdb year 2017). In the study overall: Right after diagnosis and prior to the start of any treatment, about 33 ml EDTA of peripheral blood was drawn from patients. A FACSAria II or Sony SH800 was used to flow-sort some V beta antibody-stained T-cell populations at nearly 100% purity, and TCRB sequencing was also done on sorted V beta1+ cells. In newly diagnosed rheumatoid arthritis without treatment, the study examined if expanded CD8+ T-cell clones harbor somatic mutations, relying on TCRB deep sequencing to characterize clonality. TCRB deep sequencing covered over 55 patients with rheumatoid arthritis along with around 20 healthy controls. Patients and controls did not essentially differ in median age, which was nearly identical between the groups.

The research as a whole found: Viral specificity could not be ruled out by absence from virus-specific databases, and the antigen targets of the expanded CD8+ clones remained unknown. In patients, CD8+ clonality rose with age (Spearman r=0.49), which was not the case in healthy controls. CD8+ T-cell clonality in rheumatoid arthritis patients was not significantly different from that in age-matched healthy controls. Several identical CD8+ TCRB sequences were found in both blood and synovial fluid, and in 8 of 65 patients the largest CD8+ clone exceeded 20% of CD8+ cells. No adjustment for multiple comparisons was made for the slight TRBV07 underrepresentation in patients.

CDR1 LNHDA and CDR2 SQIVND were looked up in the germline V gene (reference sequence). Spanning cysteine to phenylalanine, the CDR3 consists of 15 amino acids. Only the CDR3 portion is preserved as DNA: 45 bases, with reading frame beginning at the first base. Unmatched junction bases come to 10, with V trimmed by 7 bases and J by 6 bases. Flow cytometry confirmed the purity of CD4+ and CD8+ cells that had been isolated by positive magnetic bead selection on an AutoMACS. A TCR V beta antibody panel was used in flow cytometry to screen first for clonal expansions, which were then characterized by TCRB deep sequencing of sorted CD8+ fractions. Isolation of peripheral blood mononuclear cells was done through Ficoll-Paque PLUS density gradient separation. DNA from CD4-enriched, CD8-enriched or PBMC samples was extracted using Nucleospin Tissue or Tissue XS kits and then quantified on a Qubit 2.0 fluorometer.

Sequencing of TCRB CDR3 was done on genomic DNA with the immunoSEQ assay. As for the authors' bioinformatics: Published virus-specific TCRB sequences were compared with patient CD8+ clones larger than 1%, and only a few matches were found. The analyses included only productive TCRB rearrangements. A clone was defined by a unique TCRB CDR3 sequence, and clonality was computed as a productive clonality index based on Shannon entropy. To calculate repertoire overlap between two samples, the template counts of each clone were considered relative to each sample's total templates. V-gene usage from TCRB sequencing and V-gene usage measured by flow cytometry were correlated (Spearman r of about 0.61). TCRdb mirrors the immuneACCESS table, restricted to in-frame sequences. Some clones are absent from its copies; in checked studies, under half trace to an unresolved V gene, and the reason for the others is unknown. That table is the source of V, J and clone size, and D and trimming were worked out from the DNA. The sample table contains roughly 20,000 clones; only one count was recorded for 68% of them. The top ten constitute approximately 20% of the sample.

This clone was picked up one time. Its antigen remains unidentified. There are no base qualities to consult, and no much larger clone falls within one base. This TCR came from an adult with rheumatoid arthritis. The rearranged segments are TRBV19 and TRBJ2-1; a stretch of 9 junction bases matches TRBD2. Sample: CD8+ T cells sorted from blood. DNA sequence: TGTGCCAGTACCCCGAGCAGCGGGGGGTTCAATGAGCAGTTCTTC. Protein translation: CASTPSSGGFNEQFF.